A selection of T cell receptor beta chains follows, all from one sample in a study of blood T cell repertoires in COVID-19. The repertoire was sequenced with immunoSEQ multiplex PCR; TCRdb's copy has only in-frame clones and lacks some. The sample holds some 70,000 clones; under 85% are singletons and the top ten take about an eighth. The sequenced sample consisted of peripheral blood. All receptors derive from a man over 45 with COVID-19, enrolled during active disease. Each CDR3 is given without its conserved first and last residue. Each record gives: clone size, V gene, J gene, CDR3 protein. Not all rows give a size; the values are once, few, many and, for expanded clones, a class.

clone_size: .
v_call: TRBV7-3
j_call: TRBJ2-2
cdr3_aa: ASSLTGGAQNTGELF

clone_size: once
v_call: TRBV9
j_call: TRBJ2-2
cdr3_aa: ASSKQPGQAITGELF

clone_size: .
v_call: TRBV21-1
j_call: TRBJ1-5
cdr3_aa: ARRRGGWSAQH

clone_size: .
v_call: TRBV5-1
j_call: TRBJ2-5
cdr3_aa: ASSQGGGPETQY

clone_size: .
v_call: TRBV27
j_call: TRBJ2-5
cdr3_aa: ASSLTSSRGQETQY

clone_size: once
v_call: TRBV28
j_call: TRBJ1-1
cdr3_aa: ASSTPDRLMNTEAF

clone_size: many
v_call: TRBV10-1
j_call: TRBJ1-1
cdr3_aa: ASSFGQDTEAF

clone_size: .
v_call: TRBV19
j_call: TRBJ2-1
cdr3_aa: ASSYRGGGYNEQF

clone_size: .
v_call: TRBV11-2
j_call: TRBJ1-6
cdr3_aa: ASSSLTGRSSPLH

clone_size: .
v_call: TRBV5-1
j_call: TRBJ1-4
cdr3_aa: ASSATGREDEKLF

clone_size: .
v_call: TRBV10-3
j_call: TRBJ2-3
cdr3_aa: AISASAGDQSTDTQY

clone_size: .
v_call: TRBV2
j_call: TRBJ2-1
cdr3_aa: ASSDLGAGNNEQF

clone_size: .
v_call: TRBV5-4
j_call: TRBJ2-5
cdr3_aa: ASSDSGGQETQY

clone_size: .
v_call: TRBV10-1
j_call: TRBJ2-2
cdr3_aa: ASSGGQNTGELF

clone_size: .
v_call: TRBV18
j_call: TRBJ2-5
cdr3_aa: ASSPGQGWEETQY

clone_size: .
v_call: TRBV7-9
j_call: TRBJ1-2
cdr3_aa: ATLNRDLGYGYT

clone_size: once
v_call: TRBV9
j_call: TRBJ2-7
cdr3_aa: ASSVGGVAYEQY

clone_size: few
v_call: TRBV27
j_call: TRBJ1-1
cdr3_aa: ASSRITSGGPNTEAF

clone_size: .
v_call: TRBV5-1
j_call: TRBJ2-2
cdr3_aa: ASSTDRFNTGELF

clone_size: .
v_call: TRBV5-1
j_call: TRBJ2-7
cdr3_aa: ASSLGEEPHTYEQY

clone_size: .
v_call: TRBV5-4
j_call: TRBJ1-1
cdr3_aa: ASSWDRGNTEAF

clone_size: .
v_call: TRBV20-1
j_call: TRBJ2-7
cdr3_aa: SASGPGQGSSEQY

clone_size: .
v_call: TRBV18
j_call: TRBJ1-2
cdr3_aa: ASSLGAGSDYGYT

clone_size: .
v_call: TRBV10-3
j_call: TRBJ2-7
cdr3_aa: AISEPPGQGSYEQY

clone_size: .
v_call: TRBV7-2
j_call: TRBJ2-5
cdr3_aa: ASSLSRGRETQY

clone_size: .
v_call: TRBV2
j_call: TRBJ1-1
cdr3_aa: ASSYSGTEAF

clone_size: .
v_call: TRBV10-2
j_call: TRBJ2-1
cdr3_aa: ASSAGTSGGAGNEQF

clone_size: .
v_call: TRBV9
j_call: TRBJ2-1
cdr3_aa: ASSAEPGLAANEQF

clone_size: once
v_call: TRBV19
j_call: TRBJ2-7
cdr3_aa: ASSTRDRGSEQY

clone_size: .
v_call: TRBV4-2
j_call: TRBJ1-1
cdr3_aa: ASSPSSANTEAF

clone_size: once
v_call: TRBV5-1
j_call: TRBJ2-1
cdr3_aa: ASSRPDRGRMDEQF

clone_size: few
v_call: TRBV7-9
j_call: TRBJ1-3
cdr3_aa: ASSKGRTGGTRNTIY

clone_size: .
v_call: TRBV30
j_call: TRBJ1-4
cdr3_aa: AWEKDSVREKLF

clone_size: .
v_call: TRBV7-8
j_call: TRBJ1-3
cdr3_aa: ASSLFGIPGNTIY

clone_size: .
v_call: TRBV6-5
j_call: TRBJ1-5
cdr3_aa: ASSLDRTQPQH

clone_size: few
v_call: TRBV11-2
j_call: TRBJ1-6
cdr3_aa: ASSLDNNSPLH

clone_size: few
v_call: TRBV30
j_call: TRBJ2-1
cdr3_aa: AWRLLLGGDEQF

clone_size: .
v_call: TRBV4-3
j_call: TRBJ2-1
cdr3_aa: ATSPGTGNEQF

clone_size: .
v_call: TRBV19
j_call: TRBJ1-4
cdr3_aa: ASSIRGRGATNEKLF

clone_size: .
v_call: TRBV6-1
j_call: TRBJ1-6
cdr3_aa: ASSDYPGNSPLH

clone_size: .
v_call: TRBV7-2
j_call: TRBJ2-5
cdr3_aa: ASSLASGRAGETQY

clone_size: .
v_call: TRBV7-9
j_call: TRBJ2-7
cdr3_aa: ASSQTHGLAQSYEQY

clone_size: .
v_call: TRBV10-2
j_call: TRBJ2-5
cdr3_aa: ASSKGPSGSVETQY

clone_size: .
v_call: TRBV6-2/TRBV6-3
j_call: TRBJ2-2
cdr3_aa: ASSYPLGRVGTGELF

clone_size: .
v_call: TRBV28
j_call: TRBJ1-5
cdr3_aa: ASSANRGGQPQH

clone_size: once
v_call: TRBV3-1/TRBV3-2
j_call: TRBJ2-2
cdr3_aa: ASSPGQGATGELF

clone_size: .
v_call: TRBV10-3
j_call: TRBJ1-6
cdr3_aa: ASGTGESPLH

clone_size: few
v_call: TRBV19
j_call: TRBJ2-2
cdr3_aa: ASSTNKYTGELF

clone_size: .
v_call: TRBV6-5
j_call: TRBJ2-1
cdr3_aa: ASSHGVRAHNGQF

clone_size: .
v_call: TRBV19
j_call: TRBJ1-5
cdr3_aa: ASSTGQRSNQPQH

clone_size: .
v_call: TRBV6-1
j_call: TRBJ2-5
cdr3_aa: ASSETTQETQY

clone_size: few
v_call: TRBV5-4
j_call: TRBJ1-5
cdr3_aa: ASSLQGVGAQH

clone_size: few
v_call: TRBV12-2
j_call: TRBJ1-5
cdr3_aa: ASRSRYSNQPQH

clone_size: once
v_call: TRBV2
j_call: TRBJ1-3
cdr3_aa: ASSLQGVSSGNTIY

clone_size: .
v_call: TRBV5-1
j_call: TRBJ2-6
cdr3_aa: ASSQGQEVWANVLT

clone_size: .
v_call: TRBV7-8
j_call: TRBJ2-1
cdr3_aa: ASSSEPNSYNEQF

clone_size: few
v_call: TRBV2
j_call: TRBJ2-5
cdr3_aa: ASGLALQETQY